This T cell receptor beta chain stems from a study of blood T cell repertoires in COVID-19. Study as a whole: Nucleic acid was either cDNA or gDNA, and it came from T cells, B-cell-depleted T cells, or PBMCs.

Profiling relied on immunoSEQ multiplex PCR, and the TCRdb table lists in-frame clones only, not all of them. The table shows almost 200,000 clones, with about 89% occurring only once. In this sample, this clone turned up once. Sequencing was carried out using PBMCs or T cells enriched from blood (not recorded which). The source of this sequence is a woman aged 18-35 years who had recovered from COVID-19.

CDR3 residues: CATSKGAFTGELFF. The CDR3 DNA reads as TGTGCCACCTCAAAGGGGGCGTTTACCGGGGAGCTGTTTTTT. The chain couples TRBV7-2 to TRBJ2-2; 7 bases match TRBD1. CDR1 SGHTA and CDR2 FQGNSA come from the germline V gene. This CDR3 contains 14 residues. The ends lost 10 bases at V and 5 bases at J; junction bases unmatched: 10.